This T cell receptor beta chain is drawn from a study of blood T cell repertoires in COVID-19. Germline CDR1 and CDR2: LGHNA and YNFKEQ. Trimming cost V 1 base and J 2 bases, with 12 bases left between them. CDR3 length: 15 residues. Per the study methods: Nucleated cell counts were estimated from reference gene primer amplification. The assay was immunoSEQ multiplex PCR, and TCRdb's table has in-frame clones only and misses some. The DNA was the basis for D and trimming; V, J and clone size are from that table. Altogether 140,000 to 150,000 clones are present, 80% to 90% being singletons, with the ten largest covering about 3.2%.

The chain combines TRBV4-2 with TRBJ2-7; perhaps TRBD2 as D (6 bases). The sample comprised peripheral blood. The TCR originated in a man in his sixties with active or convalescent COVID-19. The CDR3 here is CASSQGGEQTYEQYF. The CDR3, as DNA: TGTGCCAGCAGCCAAGGGGGGGAGCAAACCTACGAGCAGTACTTC.